This TCR beta chain was identified during a study of blood T cell repertoires in COVID-19. Study context: The analysed material was cDNA or gDNA that came from T cells, B-cell-depleted T cells, or PBMCs.

Trimming left V 7 bases short and J 5 bases short, with 20 bases between. The CDR3 runs to 15 residues. Germline V gives CDR1 LNHDA, CDR2 SQIVND (reference sequence). In the original workflow: Estimation of nucleated cell counts relied on the amplification of reference gene primers. TCRdb's table, derived via immunoSEQ multiplex PCR, lists solely in-frame clones and lacks some. The D gene and trimming were derived from the DNA, and the V and J assignments and clone size from that table. The sample lists over 60,000 clones; roughly nine tenths were seen once. The sequence was collected from a man of 80 years or more with acute or convalescent COVID-19. Sequenced sample: peripheral blood. The chain carries TRBV19 and TRBJ1-1; a weak D match, TRBD1 (5 bases). The CDR3 sequence is CASNEQGGFGTEAFF. The CDR3 DNA follows: TGTGCCAGTAACGAGCAGGGCGGTTTTGGGACTGAAGCTTTCTTT.